These 29 T cell receptor beta chains were sequenced from one sample in a study of Tregs in tolerant kidney transplant recipients. TCRdb's copy holds only in-frame clones and misses some; the assay was immunoSEQ multiplex PCR. The table for this sample gives 30,000 or so clones. Sequencing was performed on CD8+ T cells from blood, taken before the transplant. These receptor sequences come from a human donor who received a combined kidney and bone marrow transplant.

Notes on this clone: The sequenced fragment ends 3 residues before the CDR3 boundary, so the rest is inferred from the germline J gene. The genes are TRBV11-2 and TRBJ2-7, with 8 bases fitting TRBD1. This CDR3 has 15 amino acids. The V gene's germline CDR1 is SGHAT and CDR2 FQNNGV. V gave up 0 bases and J gave up 4 bases; unmatched junction bases: 5. Incomplete CDR3 DNA: TGTGCCAGCAGCTTAGATCTGGGACAGGCTTACGAG. It encodes CASSLDLGQAYE. The full-length CDR3 reads as CASSLDLGQAYEQYF.

As for this clone: The read ends 3 residues before the CDR3 terminus; that terminus is restored from the germline J gene. This chain uses TRBV18 with TRBJ1-1, with 7 positions matching TRBD1. The length of the CDR3 is 13 residues. Germline CDR1 is KGHSH and CDR2 is LQKENI. The V and J ends lost 8 bases and 4 bases, in that order; junction bases with no gene match: 7. The part of the CDR3 DNA that was read is TGTGCCAGCCAGGGGGTAGGTAGCACTGAA. Residues: CASQGVGSTE. The whole CDR3 sequence is CASQGVGSTEAFF.

Turning to this clone: The read stops 3 residues short of the end of the CDR3; the missing end is completed from the germline J gene. The chain is built from TRBV29-1 and TRBJ2-7; 8 bases align to TRBD1. CDR1 and CDR2 from the germline V gene are SQVTM and ANQGSEA. The length of the CDR3 is 16 residues. The V segment lost 1 base and the J segment 3 bases; nucleotides outside the gene matches: 11. The sequenced part of the CDR3 DNA is TGCAGCGTTGAAGGCATGACAGGGGTTCATGGCTACGAG. It is translated as CSVEGMTGVHGYE. In full, the CDR3 reads CSVEGMTGVHGYEQYF.

A remark on this clone: The read terminates 3 residues ahead of where the CDR3 ends, so the germline J gene completes it. The chain is built from TRBV20-1 and TRBJ2-7; 12 positions agree with TRBD2. Germline V gives CDR1 DFQATT, CDR2 SNEGSKA (reference sequence). CDR3 size: 15 residues. V shed 2 bases and J 1 base; nucleotides not matched to a gene: 3. Partial CDR3 DNA: TGCAGTGCTAGACGGGGACTAGCGGGTTCCTACGAG. It translates to CSARRGLAGSYE. The full CDR3 protein is CSARRGLAGSYEQYF.

Comment on this clone: The read terminates 3 residues ahead of where the CDR3 ends, so the germline J gene completes it. The V call is TRBV5-4, the J call TRBJ2-5, with TRBD2 matching 7 bases. V shed 6 bases and J 7 bases; nucleotides not matched to a gene: 3. Germline lookup yields CDR1 SGHNT and CDR2 YYREEE (reference sequence). The CDR3 has 11 residues. This CDR3 is CASNGEGTQYF. CDR3 bases read: TGTGCCAGCAACGGGGAGGGGACC.

A note on this clone: The CDR3 extends 3 residues past the end of the read, so its final part is completed from the germline J gene. The V call is TRBV20-1, the J call TRBJ2-7; perhaps TRBD1 as D (5 bases). V was trimmed by 3 bases and J by 4 bases, leaving 16 bases between them. The germline V gene has CDR1 DFQATT and CDR2 SNEGSKA (reference sequence). The CDR3 is 14 residues long. CDR3 sequence reads: CSASDSAGWYEQYF. The CDR3 bases that were read are TGCAGTGCTAGTGACAGCGCAGGGTGGTACGAG.

A remark on this clone: The missing CDR3 end, 3 residues past where the read stops, is filled in from the germline J gene. This chain joins TRBV19 and TRBJ2-7, with TRBD1 identical over 8 bases. The CDR3 runs to 14 residues. CDR1 and CDR2 from the germline V gene are LNHDA and SQIVND (reference sequence). The J segment lost 1 base and the V segment lost 7 bases, leaving 6 bases of the junction unmatched. The covered CDR3 bases are TGTGCCAGTACCACCGGGACAGGTTCCTACGAG. It is translated as CASTTGTGSYE. The whole CDR3 is CASTTGTGSYEQYF.

Comment on this clone: The read ends 3 residues shy of where the CDR3 ends; the end is completed using the germline J gene. The chain carries TRBV18 and TRBJ2-7; TRBD2 matches at 8 bases. Germline lookup yields CDR1 KGHSH and CDR2 LQKENI. The CDR3 is 15 residues long. V lost 2 bases and J lost 6; bases outside the gene matches: 9. The CDR3 bases that were read are TGTGCCAGCTCACCAAGCGGGAGTTGGTCGACCGAG. It is translated as CASSPSGSWSTE. The entire CDR3 protein is CASSPSGSWSTEQYF.

On this clone: The read ends 3 residues before the CDR3 terminus; that terminus is restored from the germline J gene. V and J are TRBV10-3 and TRBJ2-7, with D maybe TRBD2 (6 bases). The CDR3 consists of 13 residues. Trimming left V 4 bases short and J 2 bases short, with 9 bases between. Germline V gene data show CDR1 as ENHRY and CDR2 as SYGVKD. This CDR3 is CAISGGETYEQYF. The part of the CDR3 DNA that was read is TGTGCCATCAGTGGCGGGGAAACCTACGAG.

Comment on this clone: The CDR3 end lies 3 residues beyond the end of the read and is filled in from the germline J gene. V is TRBV7-2 and J is TRBJ2-2; possibly TRBD2 for D (7 bases). From germline, CDR1 is SGHTA and CDR2 FQGNSA. The CDR3 runs to 15 residues. The V and J ends lost 10 bases and 7 bases respectively, with 22 bases between them. CDR3 sequence reads: CAIVVIGGPSGELFF. The sequenced part of the CDR3 DNA is TGTGCCATCGTCGTTATCGGGGGGCCCAGCGGGGAG.

With respect to this clone: The read is 3 residues too short to cover the CDR3 end, so that end is filled in from the germline J gene. This chain links TRBV10-2 with TRBJ2-3; TRBD1 is a possible D gene (6 bases). The germline V and J ends were trimmed by 1 base and 5 bases, with 13 bases remaining between them. The germline V gene has CDR1 WSHSY and CDR2 SAAADI. The CDR3 contains 15 residues. The CDR3 here is CASSELGAWLDTQYF. Incomplete CDR3 DNA: TGCGCCAGCAGTGAGTTGGGGGCCTGGTTAGATACG.

About this clone itself: The read terminates 3 residues ahead of where the CDR3 ends, so the germline J gene completes it. This chain connects TRBV30 to TRBJ2-3, with D tentatively TRBD2 (6 bases). With 0 bases removed from V and 8 bases from J, the gap between germline ends came to 30 bases. The CDR3 sequence is 19 residues long. CDR1 GTSNPN and CDR2 SVGIG come from the germline V gene (reference sequence). CDR3 bases read: TGTGCCTGGAGTGTTGGCCCCCGAGGAGCCTTGCGGGGATCCGGTACG. It yields the protein CAWSVGPRGALRGSGT. The CDR3, in full, reads CAWSVGPRGALRGSGTQYF.

A remark on this clone: From the germline J gene comes the end of the CDR3, since the read stops 3 residues before it. The chain links TRBV18 to TRBJ2-3; D is possibly TRBD2 (6 bases). The V end lost 6 bases, the J end lost 3 bases, and 19 bases lay between the germline ends. Germline V CDR1 and CDR2: KGHSH, LQKENI. The CDR3 length is 16 residues. CDR3 protein: CASSTPPVAGTDTQYF. Incomplete CDR3 DNA: TGTGCCAGCTCCACCCCCCCCGTGGCGGGGACAGATACG.

Points on this clone: The read finishes 3 residues shy of the CDR3 end, and the germline J gene is used to complete it. The chain is built from TRBV7-9 and TRBJ2-7, with D unclear. V lost 5 bases, J lost 3 bases, and 14 bases lay in between. Per germline, CDR1 SEHNR and CDR2 FQNEAQ (reference sequence). CDR3 size: 14 residues. The CDR3 loop reads CASSVSLEIYEQYF. The covered CDR3 bases are TGTGCCAGCAGCGTCTCACTTGAGATCTACGAG.

To note about this clone: The read finishes 3 residues shy of the CDR3 end, and the germline J gene is used to complete it. The chain combines TRBV27 with TRBJ2-7; 7 bases are a match to TRBD2. The CDR3 is 13 residues long. V trimming: 10 bases; J trimming: 3 bases; junction bases outside the gene matches: 9. Germline V CDR1 and CDR2: MNHEY, SMNVEV (reference sequence). CDR3 DNA (partial): TGTGCCACCTTGGGGGGAGGGGACTACGAG. Translation: CATLGGGDYE. Given in full, the CDR3 is CATLGGGDYEQYF.

With regard to this clone: The CDR3 end falls 3 residues outside the read, so it is completed with the germline J gene. The rearrangement links TRBV28 to TRBJ2-7; 7 nucleotides align to TRBD1. CDR3 size: 13 residues. V lost 4 bases, J lost 6 bases, and 6 bases stayed unmatched. From germline, CDR1 is MDHEN and CDR2 SYDVKM. CDR3 loop: CASSSSGGIEQYF. The CDR3 DNA, read in part, is TGTGCCAGCAGTTCTTCAGGGGGTATCGAG.

Concerning this clone itself: The read comes to an end 3 residues before the CDR3 does, leaving the germline J gene to fill in the end. The chain links TRBV5-1 to TRBJ1-1; a possible D gene is TRBD1 (5 bases). The CDR3 has 15 residues. V gave up 0 bases and J gave up 6 bases, with 15 bases separating them. From germline, CDR1 is SGHRS and CDR2 YFSETQ. The CDR3 reads CASSLVPQGIPEAFF. The CDR3 bases that were read are TGCGCCAGCAGCTTGGTACCTCAGGGTATCCCTGAA.

Regarding this clone: The read gets to within 3 residues of the CDR3 end, and the germline J gene fills in the rest. J is TRBJ2-7 and V is TRBV20-1; 10 nucleotides agree with TRBD2. With V trimmed by 6 bases and J by 1 base, 6 bases remained unmatched. This CDR3 spans 14 amino acids. The germline gives CDR1 DFQATT, CDR2 SNEGSKA (reference sequence). The chain's CDR3 is CSAPGTSASYEQYF. CDR3 DNA, as far as it was read: TGCAGTGCCCCGGGGACTAGCGCATCCTACGAG.

Notes on this clone: The read gets to within 3 residues of the CDR3 end, and the germline J gene fills in the rest. V gene TRBV19 combines with J gene TRBJ2-4; D ambiguous. V was cut by 7 bases and J by 1 base, with 8 bases left in between. CDR3 length: 13 amino acids. Germline CDR1 and CDR2: LNHDA and SQIVND (reference sequence). The CDR3 DNA, read in part, is TGTGCCAGTACCCCCGGGGCCAAAAACATT. Translated: CASTPGAKNI. The whole CDR3 protein is CASTPGAKNIQYF.

On this clone: The CDR3 extends 3 residues past the end of the read, so its final part is completed from the germline J gene. This specimen includes other DNA sequences encoding the same CDR3. The V call is TRBV29-1, the J call TRBJ2-3; 11 positions agree with TRBD2. Losses at the gene ends were 6 bases for V and 4 bases for J; bases not matched to a gene: 9. Looked up from germline, CDR1 is SQVTM and CDR2 is ANQGSEA. This CDR3 has 15 residues. Incomplete CDR3 DNA: TGCAGCGTCAACGGGCTAGCGGGAGGAGCAGATACG. Residues: CSVNGLAGGADT. The complete CDR3 sequence is CSVNGLAGGADTQYF.

As concerns this clone: The CDR3 extends 3 residues past the end of the read, so its final part is completed from the germline J gene. The rearrangement links TRBV10-3 to TRBJ1-3, with D unresolved. The V gene's germline CDR1 is ENHRY and CDR2 SYGVKD. The V end was cut by 0 bases, the J end by 3 bases, with 3 bases between. The CDR3 is made up of 13 amino acids. The part of the CDR3 DNA that was read is TGTGCCATCAGTGAGTCACTTGGAAACACC. Amino acids: CAISESLGNT. The complete CDR3 protein is CAISESLGNTIYF.

A note on this clone: The DNA ends 3 residues before the CDR3 does, and the rest of the CDR3 is filled in from the germline J gene. The rearrangement uses TRBV29-1 and TRBJ2-2, with 7 bases lining up with TRBD1. CDR3 size: 14 residues. CDR1 is SQVTM and CDR2 is ANQGSEA in the germline V gene. V lost 8 bases to trimming and J lost 3 bases; unmatched junction nucleotides: 9. CDR3: CSTDRVKDTGELFF. CDR3 DNA (partial): TGCAGCACCGACAGGGTCAAAGACACCGGGGAG.

Of note for this clone: Read sequence stops 3 residues before the CDR3 end, and the germline J gene provides the missing end. The chain uses TRBV10-3 and TRBJ2-1; the D is unclear. Germline V gene sequence: CDR1 ENHRY, CDR2 SYGVKD. V was cut by 3 bases and J by 9 bases, with 9 bases left in between. The CDR3 contains 12 residues. CDR3 protein: CAISDNRVEQFF. The CDR3 DNA, read in part, is TGTGCCATCAGTGATAATAGAGTTGAG.

CDR3 DNA (partial): TGTGCCAGTAATCCTAGCGGGAGCTCCTACAATGAG. As protein: CASNPSGSSYNE. The complete CDR3 protein is CASNPSGSSYNEQFF. The rearrangement uses TRBV19 and TRBJ2-1, with TRBD2 matching over 10 bases. From the germline J gene comes the end of the CDR3, since the read stops 3 residues before it. The junction had 3 bases not matched to a gene; V was cut back by 7 bases and J by 0 bases. CDR1 is LNHDA and CDR2 is SQIVND in the germline V gene (reference sequence). This CDR3 is built from 15 residues.

In the case of this clone: The sequenced fragment ends 3 residues before the CDR3 boundary, so the rest is inferred from the germline J gene. The chain carries TRBV6-2 or TRBV6-3 and TRBJ1-4; the D gene is possibly TRBD1 (5 bases). The CDR3 totals 16 residues. Trimming left V 4 bases short and J 8 bases short, with 20 bases between. Germline values: CDR1 MNHEY, CDR2 SVGEGT. This chain's CDR3 is CASSSFSGTSGEKLFF. CDR3 DNA (partial): TGTGCCAGCAGTTCGTTCTCCGGGACTTCCGGAGAAAAA.

As concerns this clone: The sequenced fragment ends 3 residues before the CDR3 boundary, so the rest is inferred from the germline J gene. The chain combines TRBV30 with TRBJ1-5; D might be TRBD1 (5 bases). V was pared by 0 bases and J by 4 bases, with 10 bases between. The CDR3 loop spans 14 amino acids. Germline V gives CDR1 GTSNPN, CDR2 SVGIG (reference sequence). The CDR3 reads CAWSVGAGNQPQHF. The covered CDR3 bases are TGTGCCTGGAGTGTGGGCGCAGGGAATCAGCCC.

In the case of this clone: The read falls 3 residues short of the CDR3 end, and the missing part is taken from the germline J gene. The chain has TRBV7-2 and TRBJ2-1, with 9 bases matching TRBD2. CDR3 length equals 15 residues. J lost 7 bases, V lost 10 bases, and 14 bases had no gene match. Per the germline V gene, CDR1 is SGHTA and CDR2 is FQGNSA. The covered CDR3 bases are TGTGCCACCACCCAGGCTAGCGGGATTTGGAATGAG. It specifies CATTQASGIWNE. The CDR3 in full is CATTQASGIWNEQFF.

Worth noting for this clone: Coverage ceases 3 residues before the CDR3 finishes, and the germline J gene fills in the end. The chain links TRBV20-1 to TRBJ1-2; weak D call: TRBD1 (6 bases). In germline, CDR1 is DFQATT, CDR2 SNEGSKA (reference sequence). The CDR3 length is 17 residues. V dropped 0 bases and J dropped 1 base, with 18 bases sitting between them. CDR3 residues: CSARDRGTLFLNYGYTF. CDR3 DNA (partial): TGCAGTGCTAGAGATCGCGGGACACTTTTCCTTAACTATGGC.

This clone is labeled medium-sized based on frequency. CDR3 residues: CSARDREDANYGYTF. The CDR3 bases that were read are TGCAGTGCTAGGGACAGGGAGGACGCTAACTATGGC. The gene calls are TRBV20-1 and TRBJ1-2; 8 nucleotides agree with TRBD1. The read comes to an end 3 residues before the CDR3 does, leaving the germline J gene to fill in the end. With V trimmed by 3 bases and J by 0 bases, 6 bases remained unmatched. The length of the CDR3 is 15 residues. Per germline, CDR1 DFQATT and CDR2 SNEGSKA (reference sequence).